A selection of T cell receptor beta chains follows, all from one sample in a study of blood T cell repertoires in COVID-19. Here immunoSEQ multiplex PCR was the method, and the copy in TCRdb shows in-frame clones only, minus some. This repertoire shows about 210,000 clones, around 80% found once; its top ten account for approximately 12%. The sample taken for sequencing was peripheral blood. These receptors all stem from a woman aged 40 to 50 with acute or convalescent COVID-19. The CDR3 runs from the conserved cysteine through the conserved F or W.

V,CDR3
TRBV6-2/TRBV6-3,CASSYSSGLAEIYEQYF
TRBV30,CAWSAGIGSYEQYF
TRBV18,CASSPARTATDTQYF
TRBV10-2,CASSQAGQGFGYTF
TRBV14,CASSQIGTGSIEQYF
TRBV27,CASSPVRGYIYNEQFF
TRBV6-6,CASRDSSLYEQYF
TRBV11-2,CASSFRGGASGNTIYF
TRBV2,CASSAGQGGGYTF
TRBV2,CASSRQYYEQYF
TRBV13,CASSLRQGGTDTQYF
TRBV13,CASSLKGQGAYEQYF
TRBV15,CATSTSGRGNTIYF
TRBV2,CASSASSTANTEAFF
TRBV7-2,CASSPTGGVERGTEAFF
TRBV5-6,CASSLKQGRSTDTQYF
TRBV5-8,CASSWGQLTGELFF
TRBV11-3,CASSSGTSGPYEQYF
TRBV27,CASSASQGLIPYEQYF
TRBV5-6,CASSLDRGFYGYTF
TRBV27,CASSLYRDRVDNEQFF
TRBV19,CASSRDRDRYGYTF
TRBV19,CASTPSGGGIPKNIQYF
TRBV4-1,CASSPDRSYGYTF
TRBV5-1,CASSFLGGAGELFF
TRBV3-1/TRBV3-2,CASSPGPTTGIYEQYF
TRBV27,CASSRGTGNNYGYTF
TRBV15,CATSRPTRGYEQYF
TRBV4-1,CASSLRLQGLNTEAFF
TRBV7-2,CASSFYADEQFF
TRBV27,CASSRGAGVEDQPQHF
TRBV27,CASSDSFNEQFF
TRBV27,CASGPTGKLYEQYF
TRBV2,CASRVQGNTEAFF
TRBV9,CASTSEAGYDGELFF
TRBV4-1,CASSQDPAVYNEQFF
TRBV4-2,CASSQEVAGLTDTQYF
TRBV6-7,CASSYWHSGNTIYF
TRBV24-1,CATSEGTGGWTGELFF
TRBV27,CASSFPPGQDLGRDGYTF
TRBV9,CASSRTGINEKLFF
TRBV19,CASSMVGKGRDNEQFF
TRBV7-2,CASSLLAGLIRYTF
TRBV20-1,CSASQGLGDGSPLHF
TRBV5-1,CASSWGPSRAGGLVTDTQYF
TRBV11-2,CASSSTRLADSTDTQYF
TRBV7-3,CASSLREGQGVSEQFF
TRBV6-2/TRBV6-3,CASSYGEVYGYTF
TRBV11-2,CASSFRPPGLGDRQETQYF
TRBV4-1,CASSQAPGTSDYEQYF
TRBV27,CASSPPWQGKIYGYTF
TRBV4-3,CASSQFGTSGYEQYF